One TCR beta chain is described in this entry. This record belongs to a study of T cell responses to AZD1222 COVID-19 vaccine. Study context: Second-dose schedules of about 4 or about 12 weeks were combined.

V lost 6 bases and J lost 5, with 13 bases in between. Germline V gene lookup returns CDR1 MNHNY and CDR2 SVGAGI (reference sequence). The CDR3 runs to 13 residues. Some clones are missing from TCRdb's copy, which holds only in-frame ones; the method was immunoSEQ multiplex PCR. The sample consists of 90,000 to 110,000 clones, 88% of them appearing once. V and J are TRBV6-6 and TRBJ1-1; possible D gene TRBD1, 5 bases. This specimen consisted of peripheral blood, obtained on day 0 of AZD1222 vaccination. The receptor was isolated from an adult in good health. This chain's CDR3 is CASRGGGETEAFF. CDR3 nucleotide sequence: TGTGCCAGCAGGGGCGGGGGTGAGACTGAAGCTTTCTTT.